This passage covers 19 T cell receptor beta chains from one sample sequenced in a study of chemoradiotherapy in HPV16-positive cancers. The protocol was immunoSEQ multiplex PCR, while the TCRdb copy is restricted to in-frame clones and leaves out a portion. The table includes approximately 9,800 clones, over 80% detected once. The starting material was blood, obtained from a patient who underwent chemoradiotherapy. These receptors all stem from a human donor with HPV-associated anogenital cancer.

This clone was observed once. The chain combines TRBV5-8 with TRBJ1-2; D is unclear. The V and J ends lost 5 bases and 0 bases respectively, with 11 bases between them. The germline V gene has CDR1 SGHTS and CDR2 YDEGEE. The length of the CDR3 is 14 residues. Here the CDR3 reads CASRLGRSNYGYTF. CDR3 bases: TGTGCCAGCAGACTGGGCCGCTCTAACTATGGCTACACCTTC. The whole variable domain, remainder taken from reference TRBV5-8 and TRBJ1-2, is EAGVTQSPTHLIKTRGQQATLRCSPISGHTSVYWYQQALGLGLQFLLWYDEGEERNRGNFPPRFSGRQFPNYSSELNVNALELEDSALYLCASRLGRSNYGYTFGSGTRLTVV.

Here the CDR3 reads CATSRDLGRAEAFF. As DNA, the CDR3 is TGTGCCACCAGCAGAGATTTAGGACGCGCTGAAGCTTTCTTT. V is TRBV15 and J is TRBJ1-1; D uncertain. CDR3 length: 14 residues. The germline V gene encodes CDR1 LNHNV and CDR2 YYDKDF (reference sequence). V dropped 0 bases and J dropped 6 bases, with 11 bases sitting between them.

The CDR3 region has the DNA TGTGCTAGTGCCCAGCGGTGGACAGGGGTCGAGATCTATAATTCACCCCTCCACTTT. Its translation is CASAQRWTGVEIYNSPLHF. V is TRBV12-5 and J is TRBJ1-6; 9 nucleotides match TRBD1. Trimming removed 7 bases from V and 3 bases from J; junction bases left unmatched: 16. CDR1 is LGHNT, CDR2 FRNRAP, per germline. The CDR3 has 19 amino acids.

V gene TRBV13 combines with J gene TRBJ1-1; 8 bases line up with TRBD1. Germline CDR1 PRHDT, CDR2 FYEKMQ (reference sequence). CDR3 length: 15 amino acids. V gave up 4 bases and J gave up 2 bases; unmatched junction bases: 6. CDR3 sequence (DNA): TGTGCCAGCAGCTCCGAGACAGGGGACAACACTGAAGCTTTCTTT. It codes for CASSSETGDNTEAFF.

This clone has a handful of counts. The gene calls are TRBV18 and TRBJ2-7; 11 nucleotides agree with TRBD2. After removal of 3 bases from V and 2 bases from J, the junction contained 3 bases not matched to a gene. The V gene's germline CDR1 is KGHSH and CDR2 LQKENI. This CDR3 comprises 15 residues. Here the CDR3 DNA reads TGTGCCAGCTCACCGACTAGCGGGACCACCTACGAGCAGTACTTC. It specifies CASSPTSGTTYEQYF.

This clone rates as large (0.1 to 1%). The V gene is TRBV6-6, the J gene TRBJ2-7; D call uncertain. Per the germline V gene, CDR1 is MNHNY and CDR2 is SVGAGI (reference sequence). Trimming removed 4 bases at V and 5 bases at J, with 6 bases between. This CDR3 contains 11 residues. Here the CDR3 reads CASSSSNEQYV. CDR3 nucleotide sequence: TGTGCCAGCAGTTCCTCTAACGAGCAGTACGTC.

This rearrangement joins TRBV9 to TRBJ2-3, with 12 bases lining up with TRBD1. The germline gives CDR1 SGDLS, CDR2 YYNGEE. The trim removed 3 bases at V and 4 bases at J, leaving 6 bases unmatched. CDR3 size: 16 residues. The DNA for the CDR3 is TGTGCCAGCAGCGGGGGGGACAGGGGGCTGCCAGATACGCAGTATTTT. Its translation is CASSGGDRGLPDTQYF.

The CDR3: CAWSVPAVSSGNTIYF. CDR3 bases: TGTGCCTGGAGTGTCCCTGCAGTAAGCTCTGGAAACACCATATATTTT. The V call is TRBV30, the J call TRBJ1-3; the D is unclear. V dropped 0 bases and J dropped 0 bases, with 12 bases sitting between them. Germline V gene lookup returns CDR1 GTSNPN and CDR2 SVGIG (reference sequence). This CDR3 is 16 amino acids long.

This clone was seen once. The chain carries TRBV16 and TRBJ2-3; D may be TRBD1 (6 bases). The CDR3 runs 18 residues. Per the germline V gene, CDR1 is KGHSY and CDR2 is FQNENV. Trimming pared 4 bases from V and 1 base from J, leaving 21 bases between. CDR3 amino acids: CASSRGQTGPKGTDTQYF. The CDR3 nucleotides are TGTGCCAGCAGCCGAGGACAGACAGGCCCTAAGGGCACAGATACGCAGTATTTT.

The genes are TRBV7-2 and TRBJ2-3, with D possibly being TRBD2 (6 bases). CDR3 length: 14 residues. Germline-derived CDR1 and CDR2 are SGHTA and FQGNSA. With 1 base removed from V and 2 bases from J, the gap between germline ends came to 7 bases. The CDR3 loop reads CASSLGLVTDTQYF. The CDR3 region has the DNA TGTGCCAGCAGCTTAGGACTAGTCACAGATACGCAGTATTTT.

The rearrangement links TRBV19 to TRBJ1-6; D is undetermined. This CDR3 comprises 14 residues. Germline V gives CDR1 LNHDA, CDR2 SQIVND (reference sequence). V lost 3 bases to trimming and J lost 8 bases, with 11 bases between them. CDR3 protein: CASSMYLQDSPLHF. The DNA for the CDR3 is TGTGCCAGTAGTATGTATTTGCAGGATTCACCCCTCCACTTT.

The V call is TRBV14, the J call TRBJ2-2; D gene ambiguous. This CDR3 has 15 amino acids. Germline CDR1 is SGHDN and CDR2 is FVKESK. Trimming removed 0 bases at V and 6 bases at J, with 11 bases between. In DNA form, the CDR3 reads TGTGCCAGCAGCCAAGAGGGTATTTTTGCCGGGGAGCTGTTTTTT. Protein product: CASSQEGIFAGELFF. Using reference TRBV14 and TRBJ2-2 for the parts outside the CDR3, the full variable domain is EAGVTQFPSHSVIEKGQTVTLRCDPISGHDNLYWYRRVMGKEIKFLLHFVKESKQDESGMPNNRFLAERTGGTYSTLKVQPAELEDSGVYFCASSQEGIFAGELFFGEGSRLTVL.

This clone has a single count. The chain couples TRBV30 to TRBJ2-1; TRBD2 matches 9 bases. The CDR3 covers 14 residues. CDR1 and CDR2 from the germline V gene are GTSNPN and SVGIG (reference sequence). V was pared by 3 bases and J by 3 bases, with 3 bases of the junction left unmatched. The DNA for the CDR3 is TGTGCCTGGAGAGGGCGGGGGGGCTACAATGAGCAGTTCTTC. Its protein product is CAWRGRGGYNEQFF.

The chain is built from TRBV30 and TRBJ1-6; D not resolved. Germline V lookup: CDR1 GTSNPN, CDR2 SVGIG (reference sequence). The CDR3 extends over 14 amino acids. V was clipped by 4 bases and J by 0 bases, with 7 bases between them. The CDR3 protein is CAWKPSSYNSPLHF. CDR3 nucleotide sequence: TGTGCCTGGAAGCCGTCCTCCTATAATTCACCCCTCCACTTT. The whole variable domain, filled in from reference TRBV30 and TRBJ1-6, reads SQTIHQWPATLVQPVGSPLSLECTVEGTSNPNLYWYRQAAGRGLQLLFYSVGIGQISSEVPQNLSASRPQDRQFILSSKKLLLSDSGFYLCAWKPSSYNSPLHFGNGTRLTVT.

This clone turned up a few times. The chain is built from TRBV19 and TRBJ2-1, with D perhaps matching TRBD1 (7 bases). Germline V gene sequence: CDR1 LNHDA, CDR2 SQIVND (reference sequence). The CDR3 has 15 amino acids. With 7 bases removed from V and 5 bases from J, the gap between germline ends came to 18 bases. The DNA of the CDR3 is TGTGCCAGTACCGCGGCAGGGGGGCTTAACAATGAGCAGTTCTTC. It specifies CASTAAGGLNNEQFF.

J is TRBJ2-4 and V is TRBV7-2, with D perhaps matching TRBD1 or TRBD2 (6 bases each). The V end was cut by 5 bases, the J end by 0 bases, with 20 bases between. The CDR3 spans 18 residues. Germline-derived CDR1 and CDR2 are SGHTA and FQGNSA. The chain's CDR3 is CASSLLGGGPLAKNIQYF. In nucleotides, the CDR3 is TGTGCCAGCAGCCTTCTGGGTGGGGGGCCATTAGCCAAAAACATTCAGTACTTC.

The chain uses TRBV15 and TRBJ1-5; TRBD1 is a possible D gene (5 bases). V dropped 1 base and J dropped 2 bases, with 6 bases sitting between them. The CDR3 loop spans 14 amino acids. Germline V gives CDR1 LNHNV, CDR2 YYDKDF (reference sequence). The CDR3 region is CATSRVGGNQPQHF. The DNA of the CDR3 is TGTGCCACCAGCAGAGTAGGGGGCAATCAGCCCCAGCATTTT.

The chain is built from TRBV4-2 and TRBJ2-5; 9 positions match TRBD2. V was clipped by 0 bases and J by 4 bases; unmatched bases: 3. CDR1 is LGHNA, CDR2 YNFKEQ, per germline. CDR3 length equals 15 residues. CDR3 DNA sequence: TGTGCCAGCAGCCAAGAAGCTAGCGGGGTAGAGACCCAGTACTTC. This encodes CASSQEASGVETQYF.

The rearrangement links TRBV27 to TRBJ1-5, with D possibly TRBD1 on 6 matching bases. The germline gives CDR1 MNHEY, CDR2 SMNVEV (reference sequence). V dropped 6 bases and J dropped 4 bases, with 10 bases sitting between them. The CDR3 has 13 residues. The CDR3 DNA reads TGTGCCAGCAGAGGGGGTTGGAATCAGCCCCAGCATTTT. Protein sequence: CASRGGWNQPQHF.